This T cell receptor beta chain was recovered during a study of OX40 agonist ivuxolimab in advanced cancers. Germline-derived CDR1 and CDR2 are SEHNR and FQNEAQ (reference sequence). With 1 base clipped from V and 7 bases from J, the junction kept 10 bases outside the gene matches. This CDR3 is built from 17 residues. The repertoire was sequenced with immunoSEQ multiplex PCR; TCRdb's copy has only in-frame clones and lacks some. Of about 70,000 clones in the sample, roughly nine tenths are singletons; the top ten hold 1% to 1.2%. This clonotype was sampled from an adult with an advanced solid tumor such as melanoma, head and neck, liver or kidney cancer. This specimen consisted of CD4+ or CD8+ T cells sorted from blood, obtained in a trial of the OX40 agonist ivuxolimab. The chain links TRBV7-9 to TRBJ2-1; 10 bases are shared with TRBD2. The CDR3 nucleotides read TGTGCCAGCAGCTTAGTAAGCGGGGGGGCCGGTAGAAATGAGCAGTTCTTC. This sequence encodes CASSLVSGGAGRNEQFF.